This T cell receptor beta chain was obtained from a study of early T cells in non-severe SARS-CoV-2 infection. The CDR3 runs to 13 residues. V lost 0 bases and J 4 bases, leaving 6 bases between the germline ends. CDR1 and CDR2 from the germline V gene are SGHRS and YFSETQ. Each cDNA molecule carried a unique molecular identifier. From the 5' RACE reads, TCRdb called clonotypes with MiXCR, one entry per CDR3 protein. The repertoire holds under 60,000 distinct CDR3 sequences, with roughly 8.2% as singletons. This clonotype was picked up a small number of times. What was sequenced was whole blood. The gene calls are TRBV5-1 and TRBJ2-3, with D unclear. The source of this sequence is an adult who was a healthcare worker with PCR-confirmed SARS-CoV-2 infection or an uninfected control (not recorded which). Here the CDR3 reads CASSLDQPDTQYF. In DNA, the CDR3 is TGCGCCAGCAGCTTGGACCAACCAGATACGCAGTATTTT.